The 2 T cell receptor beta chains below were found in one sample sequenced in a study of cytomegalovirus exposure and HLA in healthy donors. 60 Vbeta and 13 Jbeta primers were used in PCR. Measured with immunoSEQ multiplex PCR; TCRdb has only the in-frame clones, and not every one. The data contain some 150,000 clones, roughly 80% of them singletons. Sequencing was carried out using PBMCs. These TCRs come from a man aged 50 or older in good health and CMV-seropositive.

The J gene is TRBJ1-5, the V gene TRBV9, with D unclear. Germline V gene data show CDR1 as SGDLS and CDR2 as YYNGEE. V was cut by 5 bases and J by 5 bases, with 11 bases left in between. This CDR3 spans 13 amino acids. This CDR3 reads CASSGSGDQPQHF. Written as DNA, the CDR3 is TGTGCCAGCAGTGGGAGCGGGGATCAGCCCCAGCATTTT.

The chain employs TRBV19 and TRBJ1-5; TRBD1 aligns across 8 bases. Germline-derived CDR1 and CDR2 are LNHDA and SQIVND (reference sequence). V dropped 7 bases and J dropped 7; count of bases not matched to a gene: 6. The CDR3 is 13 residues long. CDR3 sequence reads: CASIGQGQQPQHF. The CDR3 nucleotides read TGTGCCAGTATCGGACAGGGACAACAGCCCCAGCATTTT.